A single sample gave rise to the 5 T cell receptor beta chains below, sequenced in a study of blood T cell repertoires in COVID-19. The protocol was immunoSEQ multiplex PCR, while the TCRdb copy is restricted to in-frame clones and leaves out a portion. The profile shows about 120,000 clones, 80% to 90% of them singletons. Sample: peripheral blood. The receptors here all came from an older man with active or convalescent COVID-19.

The gene calls are TRBV24-1 and TRBJ1-2; D is perhaps TRBD1 (5 bases). Trimming removed 7 bases at V and 8 bases at J, with 16 bases between. CDR3 length: 13 residues. The germline V gene has CDR1 KGHDR and CDR2 SFDVKD. CDR3 sequence: CATSPRQGGGYTF. As DNA, the CDR3 is TGTGCCACCAGCCCGCGGCAGGGAGGCGGCTACACCTTC.

The rearrangement joins TRBV9 to TRBJ1-1, with TRBD1 identical over 9 bases. CDR3 length: 13 residues. In germline, CDR1 is SGDLS, CDR2 YYNGEE. The ends lost 3 bases at V and 10 bases at J; junction bases unmatched: 7. The CDR3 DNA follows: TGTGCCAGCAGCGCCGAGGGACAGGGTCCAGCTTTCTTT. It specifies CASSAEGQGPAFF.

The chain combines TRBV19 with TRBJ2-1; weak D call: TRBD1 (5 bases). V lost 3 bases to trimming and J lost 7 bases, with 13 bases between them. Germline V gene sequence: CDR1 LNHDA, CDR2 SQIVND (reference sequence). There are 14 residues in the CDR3. CDR3: CASSMGRAGNEQFF. In DNA form, the CDR3 reads TGTGCCAGTAGTATGGGCAGGGCAGGTAATGAGCAGTTCTTC.

J is TRBJ2-3 and V is TRBV29-1; 10 nucleotides match TRBD1. The CDR3 spans 16 residues. The V and J ends lost 2 bases and 4 bases, in that order; junction bases with no gene match: 9. Germline V gene lookup returns CDR1 SQVTM and CDR2 ANQGSEA. The CDR3 DNA follows: TGCAGCGTTGAATTTTCGGGACAGGGGCCTTCAGATACGCAGTATTTT. It encodes CSVEFSGQGPSDTQYF.

This clone was seen just once. The chain couples TRBV19 to TRBJ2-7, with 10 bases that match TRBD1. V dropped 9 bases and J dropped 4; count of bases not matched to a gene: 15. This CDR3 contains 16 residues. Germline lookup yields CDR1 LNHDA and CDR2 SQIVND (reference sequence). For the CDR3, the DNA is TGTGCCAGCAGACCTTCGTGGGGGACAGGGGCGTACGAGCAGTACTTC. This codes for CASRPSWGTGAYEQYF. Full variable domain (missing parts from reference TRBV19 and TRBJ2-7): DGGITQSPKYLFRKEGQNVTLSCEQNLNHDAMYWYRQDPGQGLRLIYYSQIVNDFQKGDIAEGYSVSREKKESFPLTVTSAQKNPTAFYLCASRPSWGTGAYEQYFGPGTRLTVT.